The 8 T cell receptor beta chains below all came from one sample that was sequenced in a study of early T cells in non-severe SARS-CoV-2 infection. TCRdb analysed the 5' RACE reads with MiXCR anew, one entry per CDR3 protein. The data contain some 64,000 distinct CDR3 sequences, about a tenth of them singletons. Sequenced sample: whole blood. The receptors originated from an adult who was a healthcare worker with PCR-confirmed SARS-CoV-2 infection or an uninfected control (not recorded which).

This clonotype was seen ten or more times. The V call is TRBV27, the J call TRBJ1-2, with TRBD1 matching over 10 bases. Germline trimming cut 6 bases from V and 7 bases from J; bases unmatched to any gene: 14. Germline CDR1 MNHEY, CDR2 SMNVEV (reference sequence). This CDR3 is built from 16 residues. CDR3 in DNA: TGTGCCAGCAGCCCAAACCACGGGACAGGGGCCTTTGGCTACACCTTC. This translates into CASSPNHGTGAFGYTF.

The sample holds many counts of this clonotype. V and J are TRBV2 and TRBJ2-2; a possible D gene is TRBD2 (5 bases). The CDR3 spans 12 residues. The germline CDR1 and CDR2 sequences are SNHLY and FYNNEI. V was shortened by 3 bases and J by 6 bases, with 5 bases between the two germline ends. CDR3 nucleotides: TGTGCCAGCAGTGAGAGGGCCGGGGAGCTGTTTTTT. This sequence encodes CASSERAGELFF.

Only a few counts were recorded for this clonotype. The chain combines TRBV7-4 with TRBJ2-7; the D is unclear. This CDR3 region has 15 residues. Germline values: CDR1 SGHVT, CDR2 SQSDAQ. Trimming cost V 0 bases and J 0 bases, with 9 bases left between them. The CDR3 here is CASSLALTSSYEQYF. The CDR3 nucleotides read TGTGCCAGCAGCTTAGCCCTCACGAGCTCCTACGAGCAGTACTTC.

For this clonotype: A much larger clonotype is one base distant, so this may be a read error. This sequence joins TRBV7-6 and TRBJ2-3; a possible D gene is TRBD2 (5 bases). Germline V gene lookup returns CDR1 SGHVS and CDR2 FNYEAQ. Trimming pared 5 bases from V and 4 bases from J, leaving 13 bases between. The CDR3 spans 14 residues. The CDR3 nucleotides read TGTGCCAGCAGCCCCCATTCTAGCTCAGATACGCAGTATTTT. Protein: CASSPHSSSDTQYF.

The chain joins TRBV7-2 to TRBJ2-7; TRBD2 aligns across 11 bases. V lost 4 bases to trimming and J lost 2 bases; unmatched junction nucleotides: 4. CDR3 length equals 15 residues. Germline CDR1 is SGHTA and CDR2 is FQGNSA. The CDR3 spells CASSWGLAAAYEQYF. In nucleotides, the CDR3 is TGTGCCAGCAGCTGGGGACTAGCGGCGGCCTACGAGCAGTACTTC.

The chain employs TRBV30 and TRBJ1-2, with D perhaps TRBD1 (5 bases). CDR1 is GTSNPN and CDR2 is SVGIG in the germline V gene (reference sequence). With 2 bases removed from V and 2 bases from J, the gap between germline ends came to 6 bases. The CDR3 consists of 12 residues. The CDR3 region is CAWSRGNYGYTF. The CDR3, as DNA: TGTGCCTGGAGTAGGGGCAACTATGGCTACACCTTC.

This clonotype was seen many times. This chain uses TRBV4-2 with TRBJ2-5, with 9 bases fitting TRBD1. The junction had 3 bases not matched to a gene; V was cut back by 2 bases and J by 5 bases. The CDR3 is 14 amino acids. Germline V gives CDR1 LGHNA, CDR2 YNFKEQ. The CDR3 spells CASSQTGGMETQYF. CDR3 nucleotides: TGTGCCAGCAGCCAAACAGGGGGCATGGAGACCCAGTACTTC.

About this clonotype itself: As the CDR3 is not closed by the conserved phenylalanine or tryptophan, this likely results from a read error. The rearrangement joins TRBV2 to TRBJ2-1, with D perhaps matching TRBD2 (6 bases). V was shortened by 2 bases and J by 1 base, with 9 bases between the two germline ends. The CDR3 has 15 residues. In germline, CDR1 is SNHLY, CDR2 FYNNEI. The CDR3 coding sequence is TGTGCCAGCAGTGAAACCCGGGGGTCCTACAATGAGCAGTTCCTC. Protein product: CASSETRGSYNEQFL.